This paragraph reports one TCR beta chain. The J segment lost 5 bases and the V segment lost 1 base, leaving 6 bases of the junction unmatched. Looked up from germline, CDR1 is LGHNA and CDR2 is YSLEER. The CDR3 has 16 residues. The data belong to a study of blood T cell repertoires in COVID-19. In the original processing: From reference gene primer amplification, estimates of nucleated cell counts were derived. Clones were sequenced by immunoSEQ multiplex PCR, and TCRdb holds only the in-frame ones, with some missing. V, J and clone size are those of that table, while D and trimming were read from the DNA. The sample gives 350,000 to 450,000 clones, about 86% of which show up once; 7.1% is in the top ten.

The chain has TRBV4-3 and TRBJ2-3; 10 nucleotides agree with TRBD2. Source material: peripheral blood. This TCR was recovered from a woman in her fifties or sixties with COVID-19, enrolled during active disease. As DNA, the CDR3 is TGCGCCAGCAGCCAAGGAAATAGCGGGGGGTTAGATACGCAGTATTTT. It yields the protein CASSQGNSGGLDTQYF.